The subject of this entry is one T cell receptor (beta chain). Its antigen is as yet unknown. CDR3 size: 15 residues. The germline CDR1 and CDR2 sequences are SGHRS and YFSETQ. Trimming cost V 0 bases and J 13 bases, with 19 bases left between them. These data originate in a study of T cell responses to AZD1222 COVID-19 vaccine. Study-wide points: Unmutated variant regions are reportedly targeted by nearly half of spike-specific TCRs. White British donors predominated, females outnumbered males, and clonal diversity was possibly underestimated. No repertoire was sampled before or during the peak T cell response, only after it.

The method was immunoSEQ multiplex PCR; TCRdb's version includes in-frame clones alone and lacks a portion of them. The sample lists more than 150,000 clones; 94% were seen once. Sample: peripheral blood, taken on day 0 of AZD1222 vaccination. J is TRBJ1-4 and V is TRBV5-1; tentatively, D is TRBD1 (5 bases). The receptor's source is an adult in good health. CDR3 protein: CASSLDRPLSQGLFF. The DNA of the CDR3 is TGCGCCAGCAGCTTGGACCGACCCTTATCCCAGGGACTGTTTTTT.